This is a list of T cell receptor beta chains from one sample in a study of cytomegalovirus exposure and HLA in healthy donors. Only in-frame clones appear in the TCRdb table, and some are missing; sequencing was by immunoSEQ multiplex PCR. The sample has approximately 170,000 clones; around 78% are singletons. Sample: PBMCs. These receptors all stem from a woman in her thirties in good health and CMV-seropositive. CDR3s include the opening cysteine and the closing phenylalanine or tryptophan. The order of the fields is CDR3 protein, CDR3 length, V gene.

CDR3aa: CSVEEGQGANGYTF; len: 14; v_gene: TRBV29-1
CDR3aa: CASSRVGTRQETQYF; len: 15; v_gene: TRBV28
CDR3aa: CASSVSTGHYGYTF; len: 14; v_gene: TRBV9
CDR3aa: CASSYSSGQGAAEAFF; len: 16; v_gene: TRBV6-5
CDR3aa: CASGREGNSGNTIYF; len: 15; v_gene: TRBV9
CDR3aa: CASSLLQGSGNTIYF; len: 15; v_gene: TRBV5-1
CDR3aa: CASSPRTGDNSPLHF; len: 15; v_gene: TRBV28
CDR3aa: CARSLVWGGGYTF; len: 13; v_gene: TRBV5-3
CDR3aa: CASSGLPTGDYEQYF; len: 15; v_gene: TRBV9
CDR3aa: CASSPQDRGGTEAFF; len: 15; v_gene: TRBV5-4
CDR3aa: CASRLGTGQGEQFF; len: 14; v_gene: TRBV2
CDR3aa: CASSEVGGGANVLTF; len: 15; v_gene: TRBV2
CDR3aa: CASSQAGTGNEQYF; len: 14; v_gene: TRBV4-3
CDR3aa: CASSLRLAGSYEQYF; len: 15; v_gene: TRBV7-2
CDR3aa: CASRAGTSGRGGEETQYF; len: 18; v_gene: TRBV5-4
CDR3aa: CASSLERDRETYEQYF; len: 16; v_gene: TRBV10-1
CDR3aa: CASSGQGPWEQYF; len: 13; v_gene: TRBV19
CDR3aa: CASSVTQDTQYF; len: 12; v_gene: TRBV7-2
CDR3aa: CASSLLAGQGASEQYF; len: 16; v_gene: TRBV7-6
CDR3aa: CASSFLQGSYEQYF; len: 14; v_gene: TRBV7-2
CDR3aa: CASRTSGRPYEQYF; len: 14; v_gene: TRBV10-2
CDR3aa: CASSEGQMNEKLFF; len: 14; v_gene: TRBV6-1
CDR3aa: CASSTLDTVQSSYNSPLHF; len: 19; v_gene: TRBV21-1
CDR3aa: CASSLRGETQYF; len: 12; v_gene: TRBV7-2
CDR3aa: CASSSSGGTYNEQFF; len: 15; v_gene: TRBV5-4
CDR3aa: CASSALLLGQGTEAFF; len: 16; v_gene: TRBV9
CDR3aa: CASSLRGFDGYTF; len: 13; v_gene: TRBV5-6
CDR3aa: CASSVAVPGEQYF; len: 13; v_gene: TRBV9
CDR3aa: CASRGTVTLNQPQHF; len: 15; v_gene: TRBV28
CDR3aa: CASSFGTGKLGTEAFF; len: 16; v_gene: TRBV5-4
CDR3aa: CANSLGGTGDHNEQFF; len: 16; v_gene: TRBV5-1
CDR3aa: CASSSGTTTDTQYF; len: 14; v_gene: TRBV5-1
CDR3aa: CASSDSTRTGPYEQYF; len: 16; v_gene: TRBV6-4
CDR3aa: CASSLGTGRMNTEAFF; len: 16; v_gene: TRBV5-1
CDR3aa: CAWSRLAGEQFF; len: 12; v_gene: TRBV30
CDR3aa: CASSRSGGSNQPQHF; len: 15; v_gene: TRBV27
CDR3aa: CAWSPSPGHEQFF; len: 13; v_gene: TRBV30
CDR3aa: CASIQGFSNYGYTF; len: 14; v_gene: TRBV28
CDR3aa: CASSVEGNSGNTIYF; len: 15; v_gene: TRBV9
CDR3aa: CASSLGLTGDTQYF; len: 14; v_gene: TRBV7-2
CDR3aa: CASSVQGASGLFF; len: 13; v_gene: TRBV2
CDR3aa: CASKLSPGDTEAFF; len: 14; v_gene: TRBV7-2
CDR3aa: CSVERGKGGTEAFF; len: 14; v_gene: TRBV29-1
CDR3aa: CASSIYREAGAPYNEQFF; len: 18; v_gene: TRBV19
CDR3aa: CASSLKGAGLNYGYTF; len: 16; v_gene: TRBV27
CDR3aa: CASSKQGRISQAFF; len: 14; v_gene: TRBV19
CDR3aa: CAWSVNPRDTVYLAKNIQYF; len: 20; v_gene: TRBV30
CDR3aa: CASSPGLAGYTF; len: 12; v_gene: TRBV5-4
CDR3aa: CASSAQEKNYGYTF; len: 14; v_gene: TRBV25-1
CDR3aa: CASSRAGDYGYTF; len: 13; v_gene: TRBV6-5
CDR3aa: CAISESSGIKQGSTEAFF; len: 18; v_gene: TRBV10-3
CDR3aa: CASSSQSGMRTDTQYF; len: 16; v_gene: TRBV5-5
CDR3aa: CASSAGTGSYEQYF; len: 14; v_gene: TRBV13
CDR3aa: CASSFAVAYEQYF; len: 13; v_gene: TRBV7-2